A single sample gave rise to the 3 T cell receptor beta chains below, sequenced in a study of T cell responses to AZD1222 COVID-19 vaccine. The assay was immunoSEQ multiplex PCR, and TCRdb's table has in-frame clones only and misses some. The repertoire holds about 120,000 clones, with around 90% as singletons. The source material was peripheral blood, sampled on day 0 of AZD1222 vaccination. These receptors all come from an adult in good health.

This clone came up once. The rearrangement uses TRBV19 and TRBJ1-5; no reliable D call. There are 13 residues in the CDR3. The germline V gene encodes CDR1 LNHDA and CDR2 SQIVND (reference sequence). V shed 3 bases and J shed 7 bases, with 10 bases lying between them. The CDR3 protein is CASSMGGGQPQHF. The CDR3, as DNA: TGTGCCAGTAGTATGGGTGGAGGGCAGCCCCAGCATTTT.

CDR3: CASSLEPSLKPQHF. The DNA of the CDR3 is TGTGCCAGCAGCTTGGAACCCTCCCTGAAGCCCCAGCATTTT. The rearrangement joins TRBV5-5 to TRBJ1-5, with D hard to call. Germline V gene data show CDR1 as SGHKS and CDR2 as YYEKEE (reference sequence). The CDR3 runs 14 residues. Trimming removed 0 bases at V and 8 bases at J, with 12 bases between.

The chain's CDR3 is CSVEYVQRNTEAFF. In DNA form, the CDR3 reads TGCAGCGTTGAATATGTTCAGAGAAACACTGAAGCTTTCTTT. The chain employs TRBV29-1 and TRBJ1-1; D remains unclear. Germline-derived CDR1 and CDR2 are SQVTM and ANQGSEA. The CDR3 loop spans 14 amino acids. The ends were cut back, 2 bases at V and 2 bases at J, with 12 bases in the middle.